These T cell receptor beta chains were read from a single sample in a study of T cell responses to AZD1222 COVID-19 vaccine. Assay: immunoSEQ multiplex PCR; the TCRdb copy retains only in-frame clones and omits some. The repertoire includes tens of thousands of clones, around nine tenths of them detected once, and approximately 6.3% sits in the top ten. This specimen was peripheral blood, taken 28 days after the second dose of the MenACWY control vaccine. The receptors come from an adult who received the MenACWY meningococcal vaccine as a control. The CDR3 runs from the conserved cysteine through the conserved F or W. Each record gives: J gene, V gene, clone size, D gene, CDR3 DNA, CDR3 protein. The D gene is left open where the match is weak. The listing skips clone size in some rows; elsewhere it reads once, few, many or a size class.

J gene: TRBJ1-5
V gene: TRBV28
clone size: -
D gene: TRBD1
CDR3 DNA: TGTGCCAGCAGTGGGACAGGGGACCAGCCCCAGCATTTT
CDR3 protein: CASSGTGDQPQHF

J gene: TRBJ1-1
V gene: TRBV29-1
clone size: -
D gene: -
CDR3 DNA: TGCAGCGTTGAAGGGGGGGCCAAGGGTACTGAAGCTTTCTTT
CDR3 protein: CSVEGGAKGTEAFF

J gene: TRBJ2-1
V gene: TRBV7-2
clone size: -
D gene: TRBD2
CDR3 DNA: TGTGCCAGCAGCCCACCAGGACTAGCGGGTGCTTGGAATGAGCAGTTCTTC
CDR3 protein: CASSPPGLAGAWNEQFF

J gene: TRBJ1-1
V gene: TRBV28
clone size: -
D gene: -
CDR3 DNA: TGTGCCAGCAGCCGCTTCCGGGGGGTCAGCACTGAAGCTTTCTTT
CDR3 protein: CASSRFRGVSTEAFF

J gene: TRBJ1-3
V gene: TRBV28
clone size: -
D gene: -
CDR3 DNA: TGTGCCAGCAGTTTCACCCGAAGGGTTCGACACTCTGGAAACACCATATATTTT
CDR3 protein: CASSFTRRVRHSGNTIYF

J gene: TRBJ1-4
V gene: TRBV5-1
clone size: -
D gene: -
CDR3 DNA: TGCGCCAGCAGCGGAGGGGCCCCCACAGCAACTAATGAAAAACTGTTTTTT
CDR3 protein: CASSGGAPTATNEKLFF

J gene: TRBJ2-7
V gene: TRBV27
clone size: -
D gene: -
CDR3 DNA: TGTGCCAGCGGGTCCGTCGGCGGAATGGCGGAGCAGTACTTC
CDR3 protein: CASGSVGGMAEQYF

J gene: TRBJ1-4
V gene: TRBV19
clone size: -
D gene: -
CDR3 DNA: TGTGCCAGTAGTACGTACGGGAAACTGTTTTTT
CDR3 protein: CASSTYGKLFF

J gene: TRBJ1-5
V gene: TRBV27
clone size: -
D gene: -
CDR3 DNA: TGTGCCAGCAGCCCGGGGTACAATCAGCCCCAGCATTTT
CDR3 protein: CASSPGYNQPQHF

J gene: TRBJ2-1
V gene: TRBV28
clone size: -
D gene: TRBD2
CDR3 DNA: TGTGCCAGCAGTACTTCAGCGGGAGAAGGTAATGAGCAGTTCTTC
CDR3 protein: CASSTSAGEGNEQFF

J gene: TRBJ1-1
V gene: TRBV9
clone size: -
D gene: -
CDR3 DNA: TGTGCCAGCAACGATTTAGGGGAGTACACTGAAGCTTTCTTT
CDR3 protein: CASNDLGEYTEAFF

J gene: TRBJ2-7
V gene: TRBV28
clone size: -
D gene: -
CDR3 DNA: TGTGCCAGCAGCCGACAGATCTACGAGCAGTACTTC
CDR3 protein: CASSRQIYEQYF

J gene: TRBJ1-4
V gene: TRBV27
clone size: -
D gene: -
CDR3 DNA: TGTGCCAGCAGTTTGGAGGCAGGGGCTGTGGGTGAAAAACTGTTTTTT
CDR3 protein: CASSLEAGAVGEKLFF

J gene: TRBJ1-4
V gene: TRBV6-5
clone size: -
D gene: -
CDR3 DNA: TGTGCCAGCAGGAGGGATGCAACTAATGAAAAACTGTTTTTT
CDR3 protein: CASRRDATNEKLFF

J gene: TRBJ2-5
V gene: TRBV5-6
clone size: -
D gene: -
CDR3 DNA: TGTGCCAGCAGCGGCTTGCAAGGGGCCCAAGAGACCCAGTACTTC
CDR3 protein: CASSGLQGAQETQYF

J gene: TRBJ2-3
V gene: TRBV28
clone size: -
D gene: -
CDR3 DNA: TGTGCCAGCAGTGGGGCGGGAAGCACAGATACGCAGTATTTT
CDR3 protein: CASSGAGSTDTQYF

J gene: TRBJ2-7
V gene: TRBV4-1
clone size: -
D gene: -
CDR3 DNA: TGCGCCAGCAGCCCAGGGGGCGGGCTAGCGGGAACCTACGAGCAGTACTTC
CDR3 protein: CASSPGGGLAGTYEQYF

J gene: TRBJ2-7
V gene: TRBV29-1
clone size: -
D gene: -
CDR3 DNA: TGCAGCGTTCAGTACAGCTCCTACGAGCAGTACTTC
CDR3 protein: CSVQYSSYEQYF

J gene: TRBJ1-2
V gene: TRBV12-3/TRBV12-4
clone size: -
D gene: -
CDR3 DNA: TGTGCCAGCAGTTCACAGGGCTTCTATGGCTACACCTTC
CDR3 protein: CASSSQGFYGYTF

J gene: TRBJ2-7
V gene: TRBV28
clone size: -
D gene: TRBD1
CDR3 DNA: TGTGCCAGCAGTTTGCTATACAGGGGGTATGAGCAGTACTTC
CDR3 protein: CASSLLYRGYEQYF

J gene: TRBJ1-3
V gene: TRBV16
clone size: -
D gene: -
CDR3 DNA: TGTGCCAGCAGCCATTATTCCGGGGGCTATGGAAACACCATATATTTT
CDR3 protein: CASSHYSGGYGNTIYF

J gene: TRBJ1-2
V gene: TRBV30
clone size: -
D gene: -
CDR3 DNA: TGTGCCTCCGGGGTATATGGCTACACCTTC
CDR3 protein: CASGVYGYTF

J gene: TRBJ2-1
V gene: TRBV14
clone size: -
D gene: TRBD2
CDR3 DNA: TGTGCCAGCAGCCAAGCTCTAACTACGGCGGGAGGGTATCAGTTCTTC
CDR3 protein: CASSQALTTAGGYQFF

J gene: TRBJ2-2
V gene: TRBV5-4
clone size: -
D gene: -
CDR3 DNA: TGTGCCAGCAGCTTAGGGGCCGGGAACACCGGGGAGCTGTTTTTT
CDR3 protein: CASSLGAGNTGELFF

J gene: TRBJ1-3
V gene: TRBV4-1
clone size: few
D gene: -
CDR3 DNA: TGCGCCAGCAGCCGGATTCTTGGAAACACCATATATTTT
CDR3 protein: CASSRILGNTIYF

J gene: TRBJ2-4
V gene: TRBV2
clone size: -
D gene: -
CDR3 DNA: TGTGCCAGCAGTTCCCTATTTACGGTAGCCAAAAACATTCAGTACTTC
CDR3 protein: CASSSLFTVAKNIQYF

J gene: TRBJ1-4
V gene: TRBV18
clone size: -
D gene: -
CDR3 DNA: TGTGCCAGCTCACCGATGGAGTTATCGATAGCCACTAATGAAAAACTGTTTTTT
CDR3 protein: CASSPMELSIATNEKLFF

J gene: TRBJ1-5
V gene: TRBV19
clone size: -
D gene: -
CDR3 DNA: TGTGCCAGTAGTATTAAGGGGGATCAGCCCCAGCATTTT
CDR3 protein: CASSIKGDQPQHF

J gene: TRBJ2-6
V gene: TRBV15
clone size: -
D gene: -
CDR3 DNA: TGTGCCACCAGCAGAGTGTTGACAGCTGGGGCCAACGTCCTGACTTTC
CDR3 protein: CATSRVLTAGANVLTF

J gene: TRBJ2-7
V gene: TRBV16
clone size: -
D gene: -
CDR3 DNA: TGTGCCAGCAGCCAATCTGGTGGTGGGGAGCAGTACTTC
CDR3 protein: CASSQSGGGEQYF

J gene: TRBJ1-6
V gene: TRBV28
clone size: -
D gene: -
CDR3 DNA: TGTGCCAGCAGTGGCTCCGGGCCTGATAATTCACCCCTCCACTTT
CDR3 protein: CASSGSGPDNSPLHF

J gene: TRBJ2-5
V gene: TRBV18
clone size: once
D gene: -
CDR3 DNA: TGTGCCAGCTCACCCGTTGCGGGGGCGGGGACCCAGTACTTC
CDR3 protein: CASSPVAGAGTQYF

J gene: TRBJ2-7
V gene: TRBV28
clone size: -
D gene: -
CDR3 DNA: TGTGCCACCCTACCAACGACCGAATCCTACGAGCAGTACTTC
CDR3 protein: CATLPTTESYEQYF

J gene: TRBJ1-2
V gene: TRBV7-3
clone size: -
D gene: -
CDR3 DNA: TGTGCCAGCAGCTACGACAGCTCCTATGGCTACACCTTC
CDR3 protein: CASSYDSSYGYTF

J gene: TRBJ1-5
V gene: TRBV27
clone size: -
D gene: TRBD1
CDR3 DNA: TGTGCCAGCAGCGACGGGACAGGGGGCGGTCAGCCCCAGCATTTT
CDR3 protein: CASSDGTGGGQPQHF

J gene: TRBJ1-2
V gene: TRBV2
clone size: -
D gene: -
CDR3 DNA: TGTGCCAGCAGTGAAGCGTCGGCGGTCTATGGCTACACCTTC
CDR3 protein: CASSEASAVYGYTF

J gene: TRBJ2-1
V gene: TRBV28
clone size: -
D gene: TRBD2
CDR3 DNA: TGTGCCAGCAGCCTGCTTGTGACCGGGACTAGCAGCGATGAGCAGTTCTTC
CDR3 protein: CASSLLVTGTSSDEQFF

J gene: TRBJ1-1
V gene: TRBV5-6
clone size: -
D gene: -
CDR3 DNA: TGTGCCAGCAGCTGGACCCTGGTAAACACTGAAGCTTTCTTT
CDR3 protein: CASSWTLVNTEAFF

J gene: TRBJ2-1
V gene: TRBV12-3/TRBV12-4
clone size: -
D gene: -
CDR3 DNA: TGTGCCAGCAGTTTAAACCCATATGGGCAGTTCTTC
CDR3 protein: CASSLNPYGQFF

J gene: TRBJ1-2
V gene: TRBV19
clone size: once
D gene: -
CDR3 DNA: TGTGCCACCGCGGGCGCCGGCAAAGGGTCATACTATGGCTACACCTTC
CDR3 protein: CATAGAGKGSYYGYTF

J gene: TRBJ2-3
V gene: TRBV7-9
clone size: -
D gene: -
CDR3 DNA: TGTGCCAGCAGCCCAGACCCTACAGATACGCAGTATTTT
CDR3 protein: CASSPDPTDTQYF

J gene: TRBJ2-1
V gene: TRBV19
clone size: -
D gene: -
CDR3 DNA: TGTGCCAGTAGCCCGGGACTTCCTATTTCGCAGTTCTTC
CDR3 protein: CASSPGLPISQFF

J gene: TRBJ1-5
V gene: TRBV5-6
clone size: -
D gene: -
CDR3 DNA: TGTGCCAGCAGCTCAAGCGATGGCCAGCCCCAGCATTTT
CDR3 protein: CASSSSDGQPQHF

J gene: TRBJ2-7
V gene: TRBV11-2
clone size: -
D gene: -
CDR3 DNA: TGTGCCAGCACAATTTCCGCTGAGACCCCCCCGTACGAGCAGTACTTC
CDR3 protein: CASTISAETPPYEQYF

J gene: TRBJ1-6
V gene: TRBV14
clone size: -
D gene: -
CDR3 DNA: TGTGCCAGCAGCCTGCACCCGAGGGATTCACCCCTCCACTTT
CDR3 protein: CASSLHPRDSPLHF

J gene: TRBJ2-3
V gene: TRBV9
clone size: -
D gene: TRBD1
CDR3 DNA: TGTGCCAGCAGCGGACGTGCGGGACAGGGCACTAGCACAGATACGCAGTATTTT
CDR3 protein: CASSGRAGQGTSTDTQYF

J gene: TRBJ2-3
V gene: TRBV27
clone size: -
D gene: TRBD2
CDR3 DNA: TGTGCCAGCAGTTGGACGGGAGGGCCTACAGATACGCAGTATTTT
CDR3 protein: CASSWTGGPTDTQYF

J gene: TRBJ2-7
V gene: TRBV7-2
clone size: -
D gene: -
CDR3 DNA: TGTGCCAGCAGCTTAACTAGGTCGGCCGACGAGCAGTACTTC
CDR3 protein: CASSLTRSADEQYF

J gene: TRBJ2-2
V gene: TRBV30
clone size: -
D gene: -
CDR3 DNA: TGTGCCTGGAGTAGGGGGGCGCGGGGCGGGGAGCTGTTTTTT
CDR3 protein: CAWSRGARGGELFF

J gene: TRBJ1-5
V gene: TRBV19
clone size: -
D gene: -
CDR3 DNA: TGTGCCAGTAGTCAGGCCTCAGGGAGGAGTCAGCCCCAGCATTTT
CDR3 protein: CASSQASGRSQPQHF

J gene: TRBJ2-7
V gene: TRBV27
clone size: -
D gene: TRBD1
CDR3 DNA: TGTGCCAGCAGTGACAGGGTTGGGTACGAGCAGTACTTC
CDR3 protein: CASSDRVGYEQYF

J gene: TRBJ2-1
V gene: TRBV6-4
clone size: -
D gene: -
CDR3 DNA: TGTGCCAGCAGTGCAGGCTCTCGTAGCTCCTACAATGAGCAGTTCTTC
CDR3 protein: CASSAGSRSSYNEQFF

J gene: TRBJ2-2
V gene: TRBV7-2
clone size: -
D gene: TRBD2
CDR3 DNA: TGTGCCAGCAGCGGGACTAGCGGGAGATCCGGGGAGCTGTTTTTT
CDR3 protein: CASSGTSGRSGELFF

J gene: TRBJ1-1
V gene: TRBV30
clone size: -
D gene: -
CDR3 DNA: TGTGCCGCCGCCGGGCCGCTTTTGGGGCATGAAGCTTTCTTT
CDR3 protein: CAAAGPLLGHEAFF

J gene: TRBJ2-1
V gene: TRBV30
clone size: once
D gene: -
CDR3 DNA: TGTGCCTGGAGTGTAAAGTATGAGCAGTTCTTC
CDR3 protein: CAWSVKYEQFF

J gene: TRBJ2-6
V gene: TRBV5-4
clone size: once
D gene: -
CDR3 DNA: TGTGCCAGCAGCTGGGGACGGATCTCTGGGGCCAACGTCCTGACTTTC
CDR3 protein: CASSWGRISGANVLTF

J gene: TRBJ1-3
V gene: TRBV27
clone size: -
D gene: -
CDR3 DNA: TGTGCCAGCAGTTTAAAGGCCTACTCTGGAAACACCATATATTTT
CDR3 protein: CASSLKAYSGNTIYF